The clone carrying this T cell receptor (beta chain) was counted many times. The V and J ends lost 0 bases and 8 bases respectively, with 14 bases between them. The CDR3 is 14 residues long. The germline V gene has CDR1 DFQATT and CDR2 SNEGSKA (reference sequence). Preparation of the unsorted libraries drew on 2 million PBMCs stored at -80 C. Synthesis of cDNA used 5'RACE (with 10-nucleotide random UMIs). TCRdb processed the 5' RACE reads anew with MiXCR; each CDR3 protein has one entry. The repertoire holds about 66,000 distinct CDR3 sequences, with around 5% as singletons. This entry comes from a study of neurological immune-mediated disorders.

What was sequenced was PBMCs. V and J are TRBV20-1 and TRBJ2-1; perhaps D is TRBD1 or TRBD2 (7 bases each). This clonotype was obtained from a woman in her 70s with multiple sclerosis. CDR3 protein: CSARDPRGTDEQFF. The CDR3 bases are TGCAGTGCTAGAGACCCGCGGGGGACAGATGAGCAGTTCTTC.